What follows describes a single T cell receptor (beta chain). Its antigen is unknown. These data belong to a study of PD-L1 blockade in urothelial cancer. Study-level background: Most patients, about 85% of the roughly 29, were males with bladder-origin cancer. Study results and caveats: Durable-benefit patients expanded tumor-associated blood clones more at 3 weeks.

Spiking of synthetic TCR analog templates was performed in each PCR. The method was immunoSEQ multiplex PCR; TCRdb's version includes in-frame clones alone and lacks a portion of them. Here the sample spans 45,000 or so clones, roughly 84% being singletons. This sample's time point: pretreatment peripheral blood. Trimming removed 4 bases from V and 8 bases from J, with 15 bases in between. CDR1 SGHDN and CDR2 FVKESK come from the germline V gene. The CDR3 runs to 14 residues. This sequence joins TRBV14 and TRBJ2-1, with TRBD2 as a possible D gene (7 bases). The starting material was PBMCs, obtained around atezolizumab (anti-PD-L1) treatment. This receptor was taken from a donor aged 40 or older with urothelial cancer. The CDR3 region is CASSLIGGGHEQFF. The CDR3 DNA is TGTGCCAGCAGCCTCATAGGGGGGGGCCATGAGCAGTTCTTC. Full variable domain (rest looked up from reference TRBV14 and TRBJ2-1): EAGVTQFPSHSVIEKGQTVTLRCDPISGHDNLYWYRRVMGKEIKFLLHFVKESKQDESGMPNNRFLAERTGGTYSTLKVQPAELEDSGVYFCASSLIGGGHEQFFGPGTRLTVL.